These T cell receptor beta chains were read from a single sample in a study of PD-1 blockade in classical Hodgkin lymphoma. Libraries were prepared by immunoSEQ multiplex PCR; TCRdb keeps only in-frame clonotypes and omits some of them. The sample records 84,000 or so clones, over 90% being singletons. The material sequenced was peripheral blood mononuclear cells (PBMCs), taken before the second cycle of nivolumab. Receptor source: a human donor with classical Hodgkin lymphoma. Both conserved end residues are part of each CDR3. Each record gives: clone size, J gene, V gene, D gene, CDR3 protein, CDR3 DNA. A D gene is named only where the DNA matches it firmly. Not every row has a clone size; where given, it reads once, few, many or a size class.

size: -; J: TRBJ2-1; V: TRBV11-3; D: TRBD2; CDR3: CASSPPWTSGRAHEQFF; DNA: TGTGCCAGCAGCCCCCCATGGACTAGCGGGAGGGCCCATGAGCAGTTCTTC
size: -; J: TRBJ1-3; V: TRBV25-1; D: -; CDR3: CASTTAPGNTIYF; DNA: TGTGCCAGCACCACGGCCCCTGGAAACACCATATATTTT
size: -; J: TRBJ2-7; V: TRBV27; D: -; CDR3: CASSAGYGYEQYF; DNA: TGTGCCAGCAGTGCAGGGTACGGGTACGAGCAGTACTTC
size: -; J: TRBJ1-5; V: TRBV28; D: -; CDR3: CASSLRQGIGNQPQHF; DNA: TGTGCCAGCAGTTTACGTCAGGGCATAGGCAATCAGCCCCAGCATTTT
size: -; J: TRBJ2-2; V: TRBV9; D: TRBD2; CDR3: CASSAPREGPNTGELFF; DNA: TGTGCCAGCAGCGCTCCCCGGGAGGGCCCTAACACCGGGGAGCTGTTTTTT
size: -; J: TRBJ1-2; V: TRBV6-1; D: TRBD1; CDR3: CASSGLRPGTGGGYTF; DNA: TGTGCCAGCAGTGGCCTTCGACCCGGGACAGGGGGAGGCTACACCTTC
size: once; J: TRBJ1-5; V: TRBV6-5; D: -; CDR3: CASSYGGGQPQHF; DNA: TGTGCCAGCAGTTATGGGGGCGGTCAGCCCCAGCATTTT
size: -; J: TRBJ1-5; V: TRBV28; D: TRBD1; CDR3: CASTPMAPGQDHNNLPPQHF; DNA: TGTGCCAGCACCCCCATGGCCCCTGGACAGGACCACAATAACCTGCCGCCCCAGCATTTT
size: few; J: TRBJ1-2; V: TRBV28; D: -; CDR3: CASSSPGRGYGYTF; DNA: TGTGCCAGCAGTTCGCCAGGGAGAGGGTATGGCTACACCTTC
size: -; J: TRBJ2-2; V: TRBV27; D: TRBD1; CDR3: CASSHDRGRPGELFF; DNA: TGTGCCAGCAGTCATGACAGGGGGCGGCCCGGGGAGCTGTTTTTT
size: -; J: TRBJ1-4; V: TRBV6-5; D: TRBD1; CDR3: CASSPYRGQDEKLFF; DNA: TGTGCCAGCAGTCCCTACAGGGGGCAAGACGAAAAACTGTTTTTT
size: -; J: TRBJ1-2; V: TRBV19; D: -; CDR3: CASSKAHSTATIYGYTF; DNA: TGTGCCAGTAGTAAGGCACATTCGACGGCTACTATCTATGGCTACACCTTC
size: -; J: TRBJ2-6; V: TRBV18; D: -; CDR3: CASSLGQTRANVLTF; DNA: TGTGCCAGCTCACTCGGACAGACAAGGGCCAACGTCCTGACTTTC
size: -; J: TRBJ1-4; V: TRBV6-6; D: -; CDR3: CASSSDAGWVEKLFF; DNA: TGTGCCAGCAGTTCCGACGCAGGGTGGGTTGAAAAACTGTTTTTT
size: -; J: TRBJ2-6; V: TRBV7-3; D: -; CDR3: CACRLLGGANVLTF; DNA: TGTGCCTGCCGGTTGTTGGGTGGGGCCAACGTCCTGACTTTC
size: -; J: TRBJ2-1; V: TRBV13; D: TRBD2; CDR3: CASSIGLAGDGEQFF; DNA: TGTGCCAGCAGCATTGGACTAGCGGGAGACGGAGAGCAGTTCTTC
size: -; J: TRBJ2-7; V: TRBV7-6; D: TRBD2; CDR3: CASSLSSGGLEQYF; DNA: TGTGCCAGCAGCTTGAGTAGCGGGGGGTTGGAGCAGTACTTC
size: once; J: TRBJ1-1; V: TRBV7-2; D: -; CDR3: CASSLGGGAFAEAFF; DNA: TGTGCCAGCAGCTTAGGAGGAGGGGCTTTCGCTGAAGCTTTCTTT
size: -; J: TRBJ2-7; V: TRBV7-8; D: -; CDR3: CASSSPSLGWRNEQYF; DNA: TGTGCCAGCAGTTCCCCGAGTTTGGGGTGGCGTAACGAGCAGTACTTC
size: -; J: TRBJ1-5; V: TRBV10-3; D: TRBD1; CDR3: CAISDSNRGSGSNQPQHF; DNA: TGTGCCATCAGTGACTCCAACAGGGGGTCGGGGAGCAATCAGCCCCAGCATTTT
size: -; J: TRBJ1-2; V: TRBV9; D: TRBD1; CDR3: CASSGGDRLNYGYTF; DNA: TGTGCCAGCAGCGGGGGGGACAGACTTAACTATGGCTACACCTTC
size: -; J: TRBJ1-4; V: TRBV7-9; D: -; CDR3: CASSGKTGTGNEKLFF; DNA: TGTGCCAGCAGCGGGAAGACCGGGACCGGTAATGAAAAACTGTTTTTT
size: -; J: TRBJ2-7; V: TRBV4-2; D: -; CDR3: CASSQEGEQYF; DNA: TGTGCCAGCAGCCAAGAAGGCGAGCAGTACTTC
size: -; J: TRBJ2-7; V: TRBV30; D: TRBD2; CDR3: CAWVSGEATYEQYF; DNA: TGTGCCTGGGTTAGCGGGGAGGCTACCTACGAGCAGTACTTC
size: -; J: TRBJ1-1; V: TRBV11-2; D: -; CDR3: CASSVQLNTEAFF; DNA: TGTGCCAGCAGCGTCCAATTGAACACTGAAGCTTTCTTT
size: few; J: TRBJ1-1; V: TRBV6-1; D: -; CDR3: CASSVDPLNTEAFF; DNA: TGTGCCAGCAGTGTAGATCCCTTGAACACTGAAGCTTTCTTT
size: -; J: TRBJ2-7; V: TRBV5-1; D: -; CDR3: CASSLGLVGFYEQYF; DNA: TGCGCCAGCAGCTTGGGACTAGTGGGTTTCTACGAGCAGTACTTC
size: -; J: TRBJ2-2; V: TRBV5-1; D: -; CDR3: CASSLGAAPNTGELFF; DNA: TGCGCCAGCAGCTTGGGTGCGGCCCCGAACACCGGGGAGCTGTTTTTT
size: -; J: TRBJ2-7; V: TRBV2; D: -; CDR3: CASSGAYEQYF; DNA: TGTGCCAGCAGCGGGGCTTACGAGCAGTACTTC
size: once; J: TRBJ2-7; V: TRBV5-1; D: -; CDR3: CASSLVDSEQYF; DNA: TGCGCCAGCAGCTTGGTGGACAGCGAGCAGTACTTC
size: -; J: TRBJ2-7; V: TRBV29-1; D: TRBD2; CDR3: CSVEGGTSGRKGAYEQYF; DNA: TGCAGCGTTGAAGGAGGGACTAGCGGGAGGAAAGGGGCCTACGAGCAGTACTTC
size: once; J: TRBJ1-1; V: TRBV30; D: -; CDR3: CAWGGHRMNTEAFF; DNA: TGTGCCTGGGGGGGACATAGAATGAACACTGAAGCTTTCTTT
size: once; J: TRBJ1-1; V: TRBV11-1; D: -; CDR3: CASSLFGGDTEAFF; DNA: TGTGCCAGCAGCTTATTCGGTGGAGACACTGAAGCTTTCTTT
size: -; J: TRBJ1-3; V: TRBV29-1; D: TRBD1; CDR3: CSVEGTGGNTIYF; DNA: TGCAGCGTTGAAGGGACAGGCGGAAACACCATATATTTT
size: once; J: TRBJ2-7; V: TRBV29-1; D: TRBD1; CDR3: CSVRRQGVGPYEQYF; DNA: TGCAGCGTCCGACGACAGGGGGTCGGGCCCTACGAGCAGTACTTC
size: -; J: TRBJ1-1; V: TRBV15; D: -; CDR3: CATSRDRMGNTEAFF; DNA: TGTGCCACCAGCAGAGATAGGATGGGGAACACTGAAGCTTTCTTT
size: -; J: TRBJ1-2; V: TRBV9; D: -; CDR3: CASSVGSYGYTF; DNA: TGTGCCAGCAGCGTAGGGTCCTATGGCTACACCTTC
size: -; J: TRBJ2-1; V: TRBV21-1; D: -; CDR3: CASSKGLVAVVKISYNEQFF; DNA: TGTGCCAGCAGCAAAGGGTTGGTTGCGGTGGTCAAAATCTCCTACAATGAGCAGTTCTTC
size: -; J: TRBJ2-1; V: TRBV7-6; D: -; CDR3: CASSLQYNEQFF; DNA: TGTGCCAGCAGCTTACAGTACAATGAGCAGTTCTTC
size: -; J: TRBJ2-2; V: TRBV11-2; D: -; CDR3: CASSSYTGELFF; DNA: TGTGCCAGCAGCTCTTACACCGGGGAGCTGTTTTTT
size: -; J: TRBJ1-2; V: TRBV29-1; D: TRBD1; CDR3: CSAADRVYGYTF; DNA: TGCAGCGCCGCCGACAGGGTTTATGGCTACACCTTC
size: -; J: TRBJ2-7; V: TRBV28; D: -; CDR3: CASSFMGAPDLYEQYF; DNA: TGTGCCAGCAGTTTTATGGGGGCGCCAGACCTCTACGAGCAGTACTTC
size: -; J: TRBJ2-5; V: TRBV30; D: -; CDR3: CAWKATAIRETQYF; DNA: TGTGCCTGGAAGGCGACGGCCATCAGGGAGACCCAGTACTTC
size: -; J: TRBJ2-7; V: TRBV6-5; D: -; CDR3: CASSYSGLPYYEQYF; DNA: TGTGCCAGCAGTTACTCCGGACTACCATACTACGAGCAGTACTTC
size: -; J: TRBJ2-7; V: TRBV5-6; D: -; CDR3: CASSLGPGRQAYEQYF; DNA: TGTGCCAGCAGCTTGGGGCCCGGGCGTCAGGCCTACGAGCAGTACTTC
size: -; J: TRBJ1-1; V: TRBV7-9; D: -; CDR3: CASSLPGQTNTEAFF; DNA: TGTGCCAGCAGCCTACCAGGACAGACCAACACTGAAGCTTTCTTT
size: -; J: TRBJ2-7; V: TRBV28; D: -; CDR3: CASSLAGRYEQYF; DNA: TGTGCCAGCAGTTTAGCGGGGCGGTACGAGCAGTACTTC
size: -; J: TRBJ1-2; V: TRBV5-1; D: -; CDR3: CASRSWRTPIDNYGYTF; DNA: TGCGCCAGCAGGTCATGGAGAACCCCGATCGATAACTATGGCTACACCTTC
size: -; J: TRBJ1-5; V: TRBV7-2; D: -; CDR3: CASSLNPGGEPQHF; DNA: TGTGCCAGCAGCTTAAATCCGGGAGGGGAGCCCCAGCATTTT
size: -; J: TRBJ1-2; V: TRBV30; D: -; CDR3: CAGTGTFYGYTF; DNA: TGTGCCGGAACCGGGACATTCTATGGCTACACCTTC
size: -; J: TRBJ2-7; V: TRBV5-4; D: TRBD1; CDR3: CASSLALGTDYEQYF; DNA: TGTGCCAGCAGCTTGGCCCTCGGGACAGACTACGAGCAGTACTTC